This T cell receptor (beta chain) was retrieved from a study of blood T cells in healthy people across ages. Overall study findings and caveats: Diversity was higher, and naive CD4+ cells more numerous, in long-lived donors than in aged donors. Across the age range, TCR beta diversity per million T cells fell in a roughly linear way.

V gave up 2 bases and J gave up 0 bases, with 5 bases separating them. Germline loops: CDR1 MNHNY, CDR2 SVGAGI (reference sequence). This CDR3 spans 15 amino acids. On this clonotype itself: Its antigen is undetermined.

With a J-beta primer mix and a sample-barcoded 5' primer, a second PCR ran about 6 to 11 cycles. Every single cDNA molecule received a tag from a template-switch adaptor with 12 random nucleotides. Each sample provided no less than 2.5 million CDR3-containing paired-end reads. TCRdb reprocessed the 5' RACE reads with MiXCR, giving one entry per CDR3 protein. The repertoire consists of roughly 1 million distinct CDR3 sequences, with about 25% occurring once and the leading ten covering approximately 0.75%. The sample was also linked to a second study, of T cells of mothers and their children.

The sample consisted of blood. The clonotype comes from a girl aged 2-10 years in good health. This chain connects TRBV6-6 to TRBJ2-6; D gene unclear. CDR3 sequence: CASSYGPSGANVLTF. The CDR3 DNA reads as TGTGCCAGCAGTTACGGCCCCTCTGGGGCCAACGTCCTGACTTTC.